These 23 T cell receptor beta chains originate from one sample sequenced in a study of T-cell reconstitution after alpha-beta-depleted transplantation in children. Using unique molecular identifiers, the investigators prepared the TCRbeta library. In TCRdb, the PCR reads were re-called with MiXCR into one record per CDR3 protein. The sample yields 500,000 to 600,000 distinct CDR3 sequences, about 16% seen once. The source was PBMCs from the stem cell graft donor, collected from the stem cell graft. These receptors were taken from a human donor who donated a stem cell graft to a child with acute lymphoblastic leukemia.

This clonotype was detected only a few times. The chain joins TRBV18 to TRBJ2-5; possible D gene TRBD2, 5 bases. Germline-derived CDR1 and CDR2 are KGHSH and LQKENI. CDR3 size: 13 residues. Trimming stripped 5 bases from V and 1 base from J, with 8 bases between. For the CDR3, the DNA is TGTGCCAGCTCAACGGGGAGCCAAGAGACCCAGTACTTC. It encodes CASSTGSQETQYF.

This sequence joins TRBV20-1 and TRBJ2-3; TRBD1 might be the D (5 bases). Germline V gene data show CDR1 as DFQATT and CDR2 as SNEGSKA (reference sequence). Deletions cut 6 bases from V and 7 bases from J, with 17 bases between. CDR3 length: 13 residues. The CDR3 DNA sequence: TGCAGTGCGGCGGAAGGGGTCAGGAATACGCAGTATTTT. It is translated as CSAAEGVRNTQYF.

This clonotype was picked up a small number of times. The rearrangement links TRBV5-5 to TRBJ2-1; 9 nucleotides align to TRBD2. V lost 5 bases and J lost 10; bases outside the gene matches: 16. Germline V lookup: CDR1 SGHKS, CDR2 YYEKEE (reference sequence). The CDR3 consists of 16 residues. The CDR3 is CASRRVGTSRGREQFF. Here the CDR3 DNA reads TGTGCCAGCAGAAGAGTCGGGACTAGCCGTGGACGGGAGCAGTTCTTC.

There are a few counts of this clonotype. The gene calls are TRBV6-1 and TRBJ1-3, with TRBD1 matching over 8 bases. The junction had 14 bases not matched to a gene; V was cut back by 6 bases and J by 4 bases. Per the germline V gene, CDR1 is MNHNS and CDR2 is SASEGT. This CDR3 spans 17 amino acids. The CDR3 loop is CASSPAYRGDKGNTIYF. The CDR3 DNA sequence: TGTGCCAGCAGCCCGGCCTACAGGGGGGATAAAGGAAACACCATATATTTT.

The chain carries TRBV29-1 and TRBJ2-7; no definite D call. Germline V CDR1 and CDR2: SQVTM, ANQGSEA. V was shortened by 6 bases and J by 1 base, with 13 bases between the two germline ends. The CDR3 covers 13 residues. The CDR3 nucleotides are TGCAGCGTATGGCAGTCGGGTTCCTACGAGCAGTACTTC. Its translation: CSVWQSGSYEQYF.

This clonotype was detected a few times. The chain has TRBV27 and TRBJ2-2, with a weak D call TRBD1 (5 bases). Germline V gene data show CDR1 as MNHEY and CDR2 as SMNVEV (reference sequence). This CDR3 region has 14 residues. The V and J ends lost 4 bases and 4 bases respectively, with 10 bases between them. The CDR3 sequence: CASSSQGGTGELFF. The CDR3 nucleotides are TGTGCCAGCAGTTCGCAGGGCGGCACCGGGGAGCTGTTTTTT.

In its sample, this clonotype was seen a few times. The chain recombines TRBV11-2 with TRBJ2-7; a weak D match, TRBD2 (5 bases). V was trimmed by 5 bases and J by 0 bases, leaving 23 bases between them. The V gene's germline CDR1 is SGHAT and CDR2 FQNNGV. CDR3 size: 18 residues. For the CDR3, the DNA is TGTGCCAGCAGCCCAATTCGCAGAAGGGAGAGGAGCTCCTACGAGCAGTACTTC. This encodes CASSPIRRRERSSYEQYF.

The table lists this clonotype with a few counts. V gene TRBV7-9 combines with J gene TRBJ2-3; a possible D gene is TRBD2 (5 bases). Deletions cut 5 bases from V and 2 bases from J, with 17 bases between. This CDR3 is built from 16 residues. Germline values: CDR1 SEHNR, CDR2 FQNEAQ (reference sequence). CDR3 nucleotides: TGTGCCAGCAGCAGAACTAGGGAAAAACCCACAGATACGCAGTATTTT. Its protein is CASSRTREKPTDTQYF.

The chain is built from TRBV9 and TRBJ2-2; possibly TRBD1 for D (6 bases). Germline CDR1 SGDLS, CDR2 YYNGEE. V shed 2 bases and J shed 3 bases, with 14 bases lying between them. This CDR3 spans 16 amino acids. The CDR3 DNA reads TGTGCCAGCAGCGTTTCCGGGACAACCTACACCGGGGAGCTGTTTTTT. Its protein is CASSVSGTTYTGELFF.

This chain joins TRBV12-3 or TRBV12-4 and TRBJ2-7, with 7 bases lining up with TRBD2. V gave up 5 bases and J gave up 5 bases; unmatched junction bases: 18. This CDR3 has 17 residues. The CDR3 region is CASSAGLDFSTGHEQYF. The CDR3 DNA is TGTGCCAGCAGTGCAGGACTAGACTTTAGTACGGGCCACGAGCAGTACTTC.

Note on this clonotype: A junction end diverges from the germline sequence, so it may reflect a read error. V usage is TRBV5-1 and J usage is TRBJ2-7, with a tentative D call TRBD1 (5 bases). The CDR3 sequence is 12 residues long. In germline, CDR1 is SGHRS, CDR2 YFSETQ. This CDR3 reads CASSFQGYEQYF. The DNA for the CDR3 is TGTGCCAGCAGTTTCCAGGGCTACGAGCAGTACTTC.

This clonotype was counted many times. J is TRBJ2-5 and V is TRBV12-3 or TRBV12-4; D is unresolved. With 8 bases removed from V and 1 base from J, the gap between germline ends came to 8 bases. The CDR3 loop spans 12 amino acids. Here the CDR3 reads CASSPPQETQYF. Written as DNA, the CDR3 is TGTGCCAGCTCACCACCCCAAGAGACCCAGTACTTC.

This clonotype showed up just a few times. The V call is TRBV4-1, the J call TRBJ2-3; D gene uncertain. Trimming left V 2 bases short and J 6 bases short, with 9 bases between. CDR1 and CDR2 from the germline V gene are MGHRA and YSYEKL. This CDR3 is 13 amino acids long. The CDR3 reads CASSQLPGDTQYF. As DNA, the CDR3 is TGCGCCAGCAGCCAACTCCCCGGGGATACGCAGTATTTT.

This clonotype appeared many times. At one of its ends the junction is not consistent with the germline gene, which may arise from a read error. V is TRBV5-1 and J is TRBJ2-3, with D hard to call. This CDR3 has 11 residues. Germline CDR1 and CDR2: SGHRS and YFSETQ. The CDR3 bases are TGTGCCAGCAGAGCCACAGATACGCAGTATTTT. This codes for CASRATDTQYF.

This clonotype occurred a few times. The CDR3 spells CASSLSYGRRREAFF. CDR3 nucleotide sequence: TGCGCCAGCAGCCTCAGTTACGGGCGCAGGAGGGAAGCTTTCTTT. V gene TRBV5-1 combines with J gene TRBJ1-1; D unresolved. Germline values: CDR1 SGHRS, CDR2 YFSETQ. V was pared by 4 bases and J by 8 bases, with 21 bases between. CDR3 length: 15 residues.

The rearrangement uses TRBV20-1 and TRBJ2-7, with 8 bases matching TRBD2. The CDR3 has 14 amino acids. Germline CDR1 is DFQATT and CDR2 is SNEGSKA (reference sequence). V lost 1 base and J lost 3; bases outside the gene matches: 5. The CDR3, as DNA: TGCAGTGCTAGAGTCAGCGGGAGTATCTACGAGCAGTACTTC. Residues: CSARVSGSIYEQYF.

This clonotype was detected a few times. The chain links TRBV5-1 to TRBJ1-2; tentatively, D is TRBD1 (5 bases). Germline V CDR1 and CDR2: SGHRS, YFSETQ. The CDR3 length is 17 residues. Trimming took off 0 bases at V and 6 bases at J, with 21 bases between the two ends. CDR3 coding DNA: TGCGCCAGCAGCTTGGTAGGGGTTGAGGCAGGGACGGATGGCTACACCTTC. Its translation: CASSLVGVEAGTDGYTF.

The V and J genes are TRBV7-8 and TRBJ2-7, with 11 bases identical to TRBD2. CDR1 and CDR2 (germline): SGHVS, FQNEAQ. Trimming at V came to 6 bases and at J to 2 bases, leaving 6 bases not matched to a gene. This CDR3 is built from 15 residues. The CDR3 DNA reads TGTGCCAGCAGGCCGCTAGCGGGAGGAACCTACGAGCAGTACTTC. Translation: CASRPLAGGTYEQYF.

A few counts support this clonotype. The CDR3 loop is CSAGSSGTIEYEQYF. The CDR3, as DNA: TGCAGTGCGGGAAGTAGCGGGACGATCGAATACGAGCAGTACTTC. The V gene is TRBV20-1, the J gene TRBJ2-7; 8 bases line up with TRBD2. Germline values: CDR1 DFQATT, CDR2 SNEGSKA (reference sequence). V shed 6 bases, J shed 4 bases, and the junction held 14 bases outside the gene matches. This CDR3 has 15 amino acids.

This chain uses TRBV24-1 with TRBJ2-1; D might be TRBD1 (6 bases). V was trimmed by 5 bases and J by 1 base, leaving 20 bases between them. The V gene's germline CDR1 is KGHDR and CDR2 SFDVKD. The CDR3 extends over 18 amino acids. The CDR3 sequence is CATSVEGQGRLSYNEQFF. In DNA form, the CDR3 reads TGTGCCACCAGTGTTGAAGGTCAGGGGCGACTATCCTACAATGAGCAGTTCTTC.

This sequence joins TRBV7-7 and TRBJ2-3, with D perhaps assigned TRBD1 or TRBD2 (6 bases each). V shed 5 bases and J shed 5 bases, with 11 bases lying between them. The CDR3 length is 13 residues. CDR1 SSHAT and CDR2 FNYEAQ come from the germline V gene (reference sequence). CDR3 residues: CASSTGGLDTQYF. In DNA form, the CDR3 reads TGTGCCAGCAGCACCGGGGGCTTAGATACGCAGTATTTT.

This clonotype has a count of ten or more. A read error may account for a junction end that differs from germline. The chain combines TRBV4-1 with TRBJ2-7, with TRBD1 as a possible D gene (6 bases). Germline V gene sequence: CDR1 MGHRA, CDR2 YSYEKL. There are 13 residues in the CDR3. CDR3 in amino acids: CASSQGFSYEQYF. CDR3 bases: TGTGCCAGCAGCCAGGGGTTCTCCTACGAGCAGTACTTC.

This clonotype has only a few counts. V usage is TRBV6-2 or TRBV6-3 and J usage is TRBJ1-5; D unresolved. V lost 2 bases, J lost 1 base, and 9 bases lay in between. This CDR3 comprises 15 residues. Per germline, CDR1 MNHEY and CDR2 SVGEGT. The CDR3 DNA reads TGTGCCAGCAGTTACGGAAAGGTCAGCAATCAGCCCCAGCATTTT. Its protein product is CASSYGKVSNQPQHF.